The next 18 T cell receptor beta chains were all read from a single sample in a study of CD8 T cells in Susac syndrome. RNA totalling about 0.45 to 1 ug underwent reverse transcription with random hexamers. Via MiXCR, TCRdb re-called the immunoSEQ multiplex PCR reads, giving one row per CDR3 protein. In the table there are about 240,000 distinct CDR3 sequences, almost 97% of which are singletons. Sequencing was carried out using CD4+ T cells from PBMCs. All receptors come from a human donor with Susac syndrome.

This chain connects TRBV12-3 or TRBV12-4 to TRBJ2-7, with D possibly matching TRBD2 (6 bases). The CDR3 loop spans 13 amino acids. The germline V and J ends were trimmed by 6 bases and 3 bases, with 12 bases remaining between them. In DNA form, the CDR3 reads TGTGCCAGCAGGCGGGATGATATCTACGAGCAGTACTTC. Protein: CASRRDDIYEQYF.

The chain employs TRBV29-1 and TRBJ2-3; maybe TRBD1 (6 bases). Deletions cut 3 bases from V and 5 bases from J, with 9 bases between. CDR1 and CDR2 from the germline V gene are SQVTM and ANQGSEA. The CDR3 extends over 12 amino acids. The CDR3 sequence: CSVEWGQDTQYF. The CDR3 DNA follows: TGCAGCGTTGAGTGGGGACAAGATACGCAGTATTTT.

The genes are TRBV6-6 and TRBJ2-7, with 12 bases matching TRBD1. Germline V gives CDR1 MNHNY, CDR2 SVGAGI (reference sequence). J was trimmed by 5 bases and V by 6 bases; bases with no gene match: 11. The CDR3 sequence is 16 residues long. CDR3 nucleotides: TGTGCCAGCAGAGCTGCTGGGACAGGGGGCCTCCACGAGCAGTACTTC. It specifies CASRAAGTGGLHEQYF.

V gene TRBV11-2 combines with J gene TRBJ2-7, with D maybe TRBD2 (6 bases). Germline V gives CDR1 SGHAT, CDR2 FQNNGV. This CDR3 spans 15 amino acids. With 5 bases removed from V and 0 bases from J, the gap between germline ends came to 14 bases. Written as DNA, the CDR3 is TGTGCCAGCAGCCCGGGACTCATCGTCTCCTACGAGCAGTACTTC. This encodes CASSPGLIVSYEQYF.

The chain has TRBV4-1 and TRBJ2-2; possible D gene TRBD1, 5 bases. The V end lost 4 bases, the J end lost 0 bases, and 9 bases lay between the germline ends. This CDR3 comprises 15 residues. From germline, CDR1 is MGHRA and CDR2 YSYEKL. The CDR3 nucleotides read TGCGCCAGCAGCCGAGACAGCCCGAACACCGGGGAGCTGTTTTTT. Encoded protein: CASSRDSPNTGELFF.

This chain uses TRBV10-3 with TRBJ2-5, with D possibly TRBD2 on 5 matching bases. CDR3 length: 13 residues. The germline V and J ends were trimmed by 10 bases and 5 bases, with 17 bases remaining between them. The V gene's germline CDR1 is ENHRY and CDR2 SYGVKD. In nucleotides, the CDR3 is TGTGCCACCCTAAGGCGGGTAGGGGAGACCCAGTACTTC. Translated, it gives CATLRRVGETQYF.

The gene calls are TRBV5-4 and TRBJ2-1; no clear D gene. The ends were cut back, 0 bases at V and 12 bases at J, with 10 bases in the middle. The CDR3 contains 12 residues. CDR1 is SGHNT and CDR2 is YYREEE in the germline V gene (reference sequence). CDR3: CASSLDRLLQFF. The CDR3 nucleotides are TGTGCCAGCAGCTTGGACAGACTGTTGCAGTTCTTC. The variable domain in full, with the rest retrieved from reference TRBV5-4 and TRBJ2-1, is ETGVTQSPTHLIKTRGQQVTLRCSSQSGHNTVSWYQQALGQGPQFIFQYYREEENGRGNFPPRFSGLQFPNYSSELNVNALELDDSALYLCASSLDRLLQFFGPGTRLTVL.

The chain recombines TRBV11-2 with TRBJ2-7; 8 nucleotides agree with TRBD1. In germline, CDR1 is SGHAT, CDR2 FQNNGV. V shed 1 base and J 2 bases; nucleotides not matched to a gene: 4. The CDR3 runs to 15 residues. The CDR3 sequence is CASSLGTGPPYEQYF. CDR3 sequence (DNA): TGTGCCAGCAGCTTAGGGACAGGGCCCCCCTACGAGCAGTACTTC.

This clonotype was counted only a few times. The chain uses TRBV13 and TRBJ2-1; TRBD1 or TRBD2 may be the D gene (5 bases each). The length of the CDR3 is 12 residues. Trimming took 8 bases from V and 9 from J, leaving 14 bases between them. Germline V gene data show CDR1 as PRHDT and CDR2 as FYEKMQ (reference sequence). The CDR3, as DNA: TGTGCCAGCGGGGGAGTTACGGGTGAGCAGTTCTTC. Residues: CASGGVTGEQFF.

The rearrangement uses TRBV7-2 and TRBJ1-5; D may be TRBD1 (5 bases). Trimming took 1 base from V and 5 from J, leaving 18 bases between them. This CDR3 is built from 17 residues. Germline V CDR1 and CDR2: SGHTA, FQGNSA. CDR3 DNA sequence: TGTGCCAGCAGCTTAGTAGCGCGCGTGGGGGGGGATCAGCCCCAGCATTTT. Translated: CASSLVARVGGDQPQHF. Supplemented by reference TRBV7-2 and TRBJ1-5, the full variable domain reads GAGVSQSPSNKVTEKGKDVELRCDPISGHTALYWYRQSLGQGLEFLIYFQGNSAPDKSGLPSDRFSAERTGGSVSTLTIQRTQQEDSAVYLCASSLVARVGGDQPQHFGDGTRLSIL.

This clonotype was picked up one time. The chain joins TRBV24-1 to TRBJ1-1; 7 bases map to TRBD1. The junction had 3 bases not matched to a gene; V was cut back by 3 bases and J by 9 bases. The CDR3 loop spans 12 amino acids. Germline V gives CDR1 KGHDR, CDR2 SFDVKD. CDR3: CATSDEDRKAFF. The CDR3 region has the DNA TGTGCCACCAGTGATGAGGACAGGAAAGCTTTCTTT.

The rearrangement uses TRBV24-1 and TRBJ2-2, with D perhaps being TRBD1 or TRBD2 (5 bases each). Trimming cost V 10 bases and J 2 bases, with 10 bases left between them. This CDR3 contains 13 residues. The germline CDR1 and CDR2 sequences are KGHDR and SFDVKD. The CDR3 DNA reads as TGTGCCACAACCGGGACCAACACCGGGGAGCTGTTTTTT. Its protein product is CATTGTNTGELFF.

The chain joins TRBV20-1 to TRBJ1-5; D gene uncertain. CDR1 DFQATT and CDR2 SNEGSKA come from the germline V gene (reference sequence). Trimming removed 2 bases at V and 4 bases at J, with 6 bases between. The CDR3 runs 12 residues. The CDR3 region has the DNA TGCAGTGCTAGATCTGGGAATCAGCCCCAGCATTTT. This encodes CSARSGNQPQHF.

V usage is TRBV23-1 and J usage is TRBJ2-6; D is uncertain. TRBV23-1 is an ORF, and what it does is uncertain. The germline V and J ends were trimmed by 3 bases and 0 bases, with 6 bases remaining between them. The CDR3 runs to 15 residues. CDR3 bases: TGCGCCAGCAGTCACAGCATCTCTGGGGCCAACGTCCTGACTTTC. Amino acid sequence: CASSHSISGANVLTF.

The chain employs TRBV12-3 or TRBV12-4 and TRBJ1-2, with 7 positions matching TRBD1. V lost 6 bases, J lost 4 bases, and 11 bases stayed unmatched. The CDR3 runs 15 residues. The CDR3 DNA reads as TGTGCCAGCAGCCCGGGTCAGGGGGGAGGCTATGGCTACACCTTC. The encoded protein is CASSPGQGGGYGYTF.

This clonotype appeared once. The J gene is TRBJ2-5, the V gene TRBV6-5; D is uncertain. CDR1 is MNHEY, CDR2 SVGAGI, per germline. Trimming removed 0 bases at V and 5 bases at J, with 4 bases between. CDR3 size: 12 residues. The CDR3 is CASSYSWETQYF. As DNA, the CDR3 is TGTGCCAGCAGTTACTCTTGGGAGACCCAGTACTTC.

This chain connects TRBV18 to TRBJ2-5; D gene unclear. Germline V gene sequence: CDR1 KGHSH, CDR2 LQKENI. V lost 3 bases to trimming and J lost 4 bases, with 6 bases between them. The CDR3 is 12 amino acids. DNA of the CDR3: TGTGCCAGCTCACCGACATCAGAGACCCAGTACTTC. As protein: CASSPTSETQYF.

This clonotype has a handful of counts. The chain couples TRBV5-6 to TRBJ1-1; possible D gene TRBD1, 5 bases. The CDR3 covers 13 residues. Germline V CDR1 and CDR2: SGHDT, YYEEEE. With 5 bases removed from V and 1 base from J, the gap between germline ends came to 9 bases. CDR3 protein: CASSFDRNTEAFF. In nucleotides, the CDR3 is TGTGCCAGCAGTTTCGACAGGAACACTGAAGCTTTCTTT. The whole variable domain, filled in from reference TRBV5-6 and TRBJ1-1, reads DAGVTQSPTHLIKTRGQQVTLRCSPKSGHDTVSWYQQALGQGPQFIFQYYEEEERQRGNFPDRFSGHQFPNYSSELNVNALLLGDSALYLCASSFDRNTEAFFGQGTRLTVV.